Shown below are 8 T cell receptor beta chains from a single sample sequenced in a study of Ad26.COV2.S vaccination and SARS-CoV-2 variants. Regarding treatment: some 20 received Ad26.COV2.S at low or high dose, single or two shots; about 5 received placebo; per-sample allocation not given. Collection of the samples took place on day 63 after the first injection of vaccine or placebo. The assay was immunoSEQ multiplex PCR, and TCRdb's table has in-frame clones only and misses some. Of hundreds of thousands of clones in the sample, over 75% were seen once. The sample here was peripheral blood, taken in a trial of Ad26.COV2.S vaccine versus placebo. These TCRs come from a person between 18 and 65 years old who received the Ad26.COV2.S COVID-19 vaccine or a placebo.

V and J are TRBV29-1 and TRBJ1-5; D is uncertain. The CDR3 has 14 amino acids. Germline loops: CDR1 SQVTM, CDR2 ANQGSEA. Between the trimmed V and J ends, which lost 0 bases and 2 bases, there was a span of 8 bases. DNA of the CDR3: TGCAGCGTTGAAGAGGGTAGCGGCAATCAGCCCCAGCATTTT. Residues: CSVEEGSGNQPQHF.

Only one count was recorded for this clone. The V call is TRBV18, the J call TRBJ2-3; a weak D match, TRBD2 (7 bases). The ends were cut back, 6 bases at V and 2 bases at J, with 21 bases in the middle. This CDR3 contains 17 residues. Germline values: CDR1 KGHSH, CDR2 LQKENI. The CDR3 nucleotides are TGTGCCAGCTCGCCATCCTCTTCCGGGGGGCTCACAGATACGCAGTATTTT. It yields the protein CASSPSSSGGLTDTQYF.

The chain couples TRBV4-2 to TRBJ2-3; the match to TRBD1 covers 7 bases. This CDR3 contains 15 residues. CDR1 is LGHNA and CDR2 is YNFKEQ in the germline V gene. The ends lost 4 bases at V and 0 bases at J; junction bases unmatched: 4. CDR3 loop: CASSLGTESTDTQYF. The CDR3 bases are TGTGCCAGCAGCCTCGGGACAGAGAGCACAGATACGCAGTATTTT.

This chain uses TRBV12-5 with TRBJ2-7, with D possibly being TRBD1 or TRBD2 (5 bases each). The CDR3 is made up of 14 amino acids. Trimming took 5 bases from V and 9 from J, leaving 20 bases between them. The V gene's germline CDR1 is LGHNT and CDR2 FRNRAP. DNA for the CDR3: TGTGCTAGTGGTCCTCCCGGGACCTCCTATGGGCAGTACTTC. Translated: CASGPPGTSYGQYF.

The CDR3: CASSNGLAGVVWEQFF. The CDR3 DNA is TGTGCCAGCAGCAACGGACTAGCGGGGGTGGTCTGGGAGCAGTTCTTC. The chain links TRBV7-2 to TRBJ2-1; 13 nucleotides agree with TRBD2. The CDR3 spans 16 residues. Germline V lookup: CDR1 SGHTA, CDR2 FQGNSA. The V segment lost 5 bases and the J segment 10 bases; nucleotides outside the gene matches: 11. The full variable domain, its missing parts supplied by reference TRBV7-2 and TRBJ2-1, is GAGVSQSPSNKVTEKGKDVELRCDPISGHTALYWYRQSLGQGLEFLIYFQGNSAPDKSGLPSDRFSAERTGGSVSTLTIQRTQQEDSAVYLCASSNGLAGVVWEQFFGPGTRLTVL.

The CDR3 here is CASSSGEETQYF. Here the CDR3 DNA reads TGTGCCAGCAGCTCAGGAGAAGAGACCCAGTACTTC. The chain uses TRBV7-9 and TRBJ2-5; D unresolved. The CDR3 is made up of 12 amino acids. Germline V gene sequence: CDR1 SEHNR, CDR2 FQNEAQ (reference sequence). Trimming pared 4 bases from V and 3 bases from J, leaving 6 bases between.

This chain connects TRBV11-3 to TRBJ2-5, with TRBD2 matching over 7 bases. Germline V gene sequence: CDR1 SGHNT, CDR2 YENEEA. This CDR3 contains 15 residues. Trimming cost V 1 base and J 0 bases; bases outside gene matches: 2. The CDR3, as DNA: TGTGCCAGCAGCTTAGGGCTAGCGGACCAAGAGACCCAGTACTTC. It specifies CASSLGLADQETQYF.

The rearrangement uses TRBV2 and TRBJ2-2, with TRBD1 matching 7 bases. V gave up 2 bases and J gave up 7 bases; unmatched junction bases: 7. The CDR3 totals 15 residues. Germline CDR1 SNHLY, CDR2 FYNNEI. CDR3: CASSESRGQFGELFF. The CDR3 bases are TGTGCCAGCAGTGAAAGCCGGGGACAGTTCGGGGAGCTGTTTTTT.